This TCR beta chain was identified in a study of T cell responses to AZD1222 COVID-19 vaccine. Assay used: immunoSEQ multiplex PCR; TCRdb lists only in-frame clones, some missing. The sample records about 120,000 clones, about 86% being singletons. There are 15 residues in the CDR3. In germline, CDR1 is KGHDR, CDR2 SFDVKD. Trimming shortened V by 4 bases and J by 5 bases, and 15 bases separated the two germline ends. The chain links TRBV24-1 to TRBJ2-3; D not resolved. Sequenced material: peripheral blood, taken 28 days after the second AZD1222 dose. The sequence came from an adult who received the AZD1222 COVID-19 vaccine. CDR3 sequence: CATSDPGYVGDTQYF. CDR3 DNA sequence: TGTGCCACCAGTGACCCCGGGTATGTTGGAGATACGCAGTATTTT.